The 28 T cell receptor beta chains listed next were all sequenced from one sample in a study of tumor and adjacent non-tumor tissue in lung cancer (dated by TCRdb to the late 2010s). RNA was isolated from bulk, unsorted tissue, and RNA quality was assessed with a NanoDrop ND-1000 and an Agilent 2100. Library generation was performed with multiplex PCR. The sequencing machine was an Illumina HiSeq 2500. TCRbeta libraries were constructed through three rounds of nested PCR with primers (Table S4) according to protocols adapted from ARM-PCR. The public sequencing data were trimmed at Q25 with fastp and processed into clonotypes with MiXCR by TCRdb, which kept only in-frame beta chains. Each CDR3 protein gets just one entry, which takes the most common genes and DNA from the rows behind it. The sample table lists over 100,000 distinct CDR3 sequences, roughly 80% of them with a count of one. The top ten constitute roughly 35% of the sample.

The sequencing sample was made of lung tumor tissue. These receptors were taken from a woman aged 60 to 75 with non-small cell lung cancer.

A few counts support this clonotype. An end of the junction does not agree with germline; a read error may underlie this. The V and J genes are TRBV4-2 and TRBJ2-5; 7 nucleotides align to TRBD1. The CDR3 loop spans 14 amino acids. In germline, CDR1 is LGHNA, CDR2 YNFKEQ. The CDR3 nucleotides are TGTGCCAGCAACCAAGAGGGGGCCCAAGAGACCCAGTACTTC. It is translated as CASNQEGAQETQYF.

As for this clonotype: At one of its ends the junction is not consistent with the germline gene, which may arise from a read error. V gene TRBV29-1 combines with J gene TRBJ2-6; D is ambiguous. The CDR3 has 13 residues. The germline V gene has CDR1 SQVTM and CDR2 ANQGSEA. The CDR3 DNA sequence: TGCCGCGTGGTGTGCTCTGGGGCCAACGTCCTGACTTTC. Its protein product is CRVVCSGANVLTF.

About this clonotype itself: In this CDR3 the conserved last residue, phenylalanine or tryptophan, is missing, so a read error is likely. The chain couples TRBV11-3 to TRBJ1-1; D is undetermined. CDR1 is SGHNT, CDR2 YENEEA, per germline. The CDR3 sequence is 18 residues long. CDR3 in amino acids: CASSLIGPPGRMNIEAFL. The CDR3 region has the DNA TGTGCCAGCAGCTTAATTGGGCCGCCAGGACGGATGAACATTGAAGCTTTCCTT.

As for this clonotype: Compared with germline, one end of the junction differs, possibly owing to a read error. The rearrangement joins TRBV11-2 to TRBJ1-4; tentatively, D is TRBD1 (6 bases). Germline V gene lookup returns CDR1 SGHAT and CDR2 FQNNGV. CDR3 size: 14 residues. CDR3 in amino acids: CTSSPQGSNERLFF. CDR3 DNA sequence: TGTACCAGCAGCCCACAGGGTTCTAATGAAAGATTGTTTTTT. The full variable domain, with the rest looked up from reference TRBV11-2 and TRBJ1-4, is EAGVAQSPRYKIIEKRQSVAFWCNPISGHATLYWYQQILGQGPKLLIQFQNNGVVDDSQLPKDRFSAERLKGVDSTLKIQPAKLEDSAVYLCTSSPQGSNERLFFGSGTQLSVL.

The V gene is TRBV10-3, the J gene TRBJ2-7; D not resolved. The V and J ends lost 5 bases and 2 bases respectively, with 10 bases between them. There are 13 residues in the CDR3. From germline, CDR1 is ENHRY and CDR2 SYGVKD. The CDR3 DNA follows: TGTGCCATCAGTTGGCGCAGTACCTACGAGCAGTACTTC. This sequence encodes CAISWRSTYEQYF.

Remarks on this clonotype: In this CDR3 the conserved last residue, phenylalanine or tryptophan, is missing, so a read error is likely. The V gene is TRBV4-3, the J gene TRBJ1-5, with unresolved D. CDR3 length: 14 amino acids. Germline CDR1 reads LGHNA; CDR2 reads YSLEER. The CDR3, as DNA: TGCGCCAGCAGCCAAGATCGTGGCAGTCAGCACCAGCATTAT. Translating gives CASSQDRGSQHQHY.

About this clonotype itself: One end of the junction fails to match germline, which may point to a read error. V usage is TRBV11-2 and J usage is TRBJ2-7; D is uncertain. The germline CDR1 and CDR2 sequences are SGHAT and FQNNGV. The CDR3 is 14 residues long. CDR3 region: CTSSIESSVREQYF. CDR3 nucleotides: TGCACCAGCAGCATCGAGTCCTCTGTCAGGGAGCAGTACTTC.

Notes on this clonotype: A much larger clone differs by one base, so this may be a read error. CDR3 coding DNA: TGTGCCAGCAGTTCCGACCGGGACAACTCCTACGAGCAGTACTTC. This gives the protein CASSSDRDNSYEQYF. The rearrangement links TRBV6-7 to TRBJ2-7; D possibly corresponds to TRBD1 (6 bases). TRBV6-7 is assigned to the ORF class and has an uncertain function. V was pared by 4 bases and J by 0 bases, with 13 bases between. The CDR3 runs 15 residues.

At least ten counts were recorded for this clonotype. V usage is TRBV12-3 or TRBV12-4 and J usage is TRBJ1-4; D unresolved. The CDR3 has 11 residues. Deletions cut 7 bases from V and 12 bases from J, with 12 bases between. The CDR3 region has the DNA TGTGCCAGCACCCACAGAGGAGAACTGTTTTTT. It codes for CASTHRGELFF.

As concerns this clonotype: One end of the junction does not line up with germline, which may come from a read error. V usage is TRBV11-2 and J usage is TRBJ1-6; D not certain. CDR3 length: 14 residues. Germline values: CDR1 SGHAT, CDR2 FQNNGV. CDR3 sequence (DNA): TGCGCCAGCAGCTTAGAAGCAAGTAATTCACACGTCCACTTT. As protein: CASSLEASNSHVHF.

This clonotype was counted between two and nine times. A clone one base away is much larger, so this may be a read error. The chain links TRBV6-5 to TRBJ2-4; D may be TRBD1 (5 bases). Germline CDR1 MNHEY, CDR2 SVGAGI. The CDR3 runs to 13 residues. The CDR3 region has the DNA TGTACCAGCAGCGACAGAACTAAAAACATTCAGTACTTC. Translation: CTSSDRTKNIQYF.

As for this clonotype: Possible read error: a much larger clone is one base away. This sequence joins TRBV5-4 and TRBJ2-3; D not certain. This CDR3 has 14 residues. Deletions cut 0 bases from V and 1 base from J, with 6 bases between. The germline gives CDR1 SGHNT, CDR2 YYREEE (reference sequence). CDR3 DNA: TGTGCCAGCAGCTTGGACTCCGGCACAGATACGCAGTATTTT. Its translation: CASSLDSGTDTQYF.

Of note for this clonotype: A read error may produce the germline difference seen at one junction end. The chain carries TRBV12-3 or TRBV12-4 and TRBJ1-2, with D maybe TRBD1 (6 bases). The CDR3 is 14 residues long. This CDR3 reads CASTLRTAKYGYTF. The CDR3 region has the DNA TGTGCCAGCACCTTGAGGACAGCTAAGTATGGCTACACTTTC.

With regard to this clonotype: A much larger clone differs by one base, so this may be a read error. The chain links TRBV5-6 to TRBJ1-1; D possibly corresponds to TRBD1 (5 bases). From germline, CDR1 is SGHDT and CDR2 YYEEEE. There are 17 residues in the CDR3. The CDR3 sequence: CDSSSYISGTANTEAFF. CDR3 sequence (DNA): TGTGACAGCAGCTCATATATCTCCGGGACGGCGAACACTGAAGCTTTCTTT.

In regard to this clonotype: A single base separates this from a much larger clone, so it may be a read error. The chain joins TRBV6-5 to TRBJ1-2; 7 bases match TRBD1. Germline V gene sequence: CDR1 MNHEY, CDR2 SVGAGI. The CDR3 has 14 residues. The CDR3 protein is CVSSFEGASNGYTF. The CDR3 nucleotides read TGTGTCAGCAGTTTCGAGGGGGCGTCTAATGGCTACACCTTC.

Points on this clonotype: A junction end diverges from the germline sequence, so it may reflect a read error. The genes are TRBV7-9 and TRBJ1-5, with D hard to call. From germline, CDR1 is SEHNR and CDR2 FQNEAQ (reference sequence). The CDR3 has 12 amino acids. CDR3 bases: TGTGCCAGCAGCCCGAACAATCAGGCCCAGCGTTTT. Translating it yields CASSPNNQAQRF. The whole variable domain, remainder taken from reference TRBV7-9 and TRBJ1-5, is DTGVSQNPRHKITKRGQNVTFRCDPISEHNRLYWYRQTLGQGPEFLTYFQNEAQLEKSRLLSDRFSAERPKGSFSTLEIQRTEQGDSAMYLCASSPNNQAQRFGDGTRLSIL.

About this clonotype itself: Likely a read error: the CDR3 ends without its conserved phenylalanine or tryptophan. The V gene is TRBV20-1, the J gene TRBJ1-2, with no clear D. The V gene's germline CDR1 is DFQATT and CDR2 SNEGSKA (reference sequence). Trimming removed 0 bases from V and 4 bases from J, with 12 bases in between. CDR3 length: 14 amino acids. This CDR3 is CSARDHGVIYGYTL. The CDR3 DNA sequence: TGCAGTGCTAGAGATCATGGGGTAATCTATGGCTACACCTTA.

The chain recombines TRBV4-3 with TRBJ2-1, with TRBD2 identical over 7 bases. The CDR3 consists of 13 residues. Germline-derived CDR1 and CDR2 are LGHNA and YSLEER. The V segment lost 0 bases and the J segment 16 bases; nucleotides outside the gene matches: 9. Written as DNA, the CDR3 is TGCGCCAGCAGCCAAGAGGAAAGCGGGAAAGATTTCTTC. This codes for CASSQEESGKDFF.

Comment on this clonotype: The junction departs from the called germline gene at one end, perhaps through a read error. The V and J genes are TRBV11-2 and TRBJ2-7; no definite D call. The CDR3 runs to 13 residues. Germline V lookup: CDR1 SGHAT, CDR2 FQNNGV. The CDR3: CASSLGDDYEQYF. DNA of the CDR3: TGTGCCAGTAGCTTGGGCGACGACTACGAGCAGTACTTC.

This clonotype was picked up one time. One junction end disagrees with the germline gene, perhaps due to a read error. The rearrangement links TRBV20-1 to TRBJ2-2; possibly TRBD2 for D (5 bases). The CDR3 is 12 residues long. Germline values: CDR1 DFQATT, CDR2 SNEGSKA (reference sequence). The CDR3 coding sequence is TGCACTGCTAGATCGAAGACCGGGGAGCTGTCTTTT. Its protein is CTARSKTGELSF.

CDR3 bases: TGTGCCAGCAGTTCCCTGGGACAGGGGACGAACGAGCAGTACTTC. Residues: CASSSLGQGTNEQYF. V gene TRBV28 combines with J gene TRBJ2-7; 10 bases map to TRBD1. The junction had 8 bases not matched to a gene; V was cut back by 4 bases and J by 5 bases. The CDR3 runs 15 residues. CDR1 is MDHEN and CDR2 is SYDVKM in the germline V gene.

As concerns this clonotype: Germline and junction disagree at one end, which may indicate a read error. J is TRBJ2-2 and V is TRBV6-6; perhaps TRBD1 as D (6 bases). This CDR3 comprises 14 residues. Germline CDR1 and CDR2: MNHNY and SVGAGI (reference sequence). The DNA of the CDR3 is TGTGCCAGCAATTACGCAGGGGTGAACGGGGAGCTGTTTTTT. It is translated as CASNYAGVNGELFF.

In regard to this clonotype: The junction differs from germline at one of its ends, possibly a read error. The genes are TRBV11-3 and TRBJ1-6; TRBD1 aligns across 10 bases. CDR1 SGHNT and CDR2 YENEEA come from the germline V gene. This CDR3 is built from 19 residues. The CDR3 reads CTSSTDRGSFLGLNSPLHF. CDR3 DNA: TGTACCAGCAGCACGGACAGGGGGAGTTTTTTAGGACTTAATTCACCCCTCCACTTT.

V is TRBV20-1 and J is TRBJ1-5; D gene uncertain. The V and J ends lost 7 bases and 2 bases respectively, with 12 bases between them. Germline values: CDR1 DFQATT, CDR2 SNEGSKA (reference sequence). This CDR3 is built from 13 residues. Here the CDR3 reads CSVGLEGNQPQHF. CDR3 DNA: TGCAGTGTGGGCCTGGAGGGCAATCAGCCCCAGCATTTT.

As concerns this clonotype: One base away lies a much larger clone, so this may be a sequencing read error. A read error is likely, as this CDR3 ends without the conserved phenylalanine or tryptophan. The chain links TRBV4-1 to TRBJ1-1; D remains ambiguous. CDR1 and CDR2 (germline): MGHRA, YSYEKL. This CDR3 has 15 amino acids. The germline V and J ends were trimmed by 3 bases and 5 bases, with 16 bases remaining between them. The CDR3 sequence: CASSQGDIRGTEAFL. CDR3 nucleotide sequence: TGCGCCAGCAGCCAGGGAGACATCAGAGGGACTGAAGCTTTCTTA.

As for this clonotype: One base away lies a much larger clone, so this may be a sequencing read error. CDR3 nucleotides: TGTGCCAGCAGTACTCAGGGGGGGAATGGCTACACCTTC. It yields the protein CASSTQGGNGYTF. The chain carries TRBV6-6 and TRBJ1-2, with 7 bases aligning to TRBD1. J lost 6 bases, V lost 5 bases, and 6 bases had no gene match. Germline assignment: CDR1 MNHNY and CDR2 SVGAGI (reference sequence). This CDR3 spans 13 amino acids.

Turning to this clonotype: A much larger clonotype is one base distant, so this may be a read error. The chain joins TRBV28 to TRBJ2-1, with TRBD2 matching 7 bases. CDR1 and CDR2 from the germline V gene are MDHEN and SYDVKM. The CDR3 runs 14 residues. Trimming removed 5 bases from V and 7 bases from J; junction bases left unmatched: 8. The CDR3 DNA reads TGTGCCAGCAGTGACCGGACTAGACTTAATGAGCAGTTCTTC. Encoded protein: CASSDRTRLNEQFF.

Concerning this clonotype itself: A read error may produce the germline difference seen at one junction end. V and J are TRBV4-3 and TRBJ2-2; maybe TRBD2 (5 bases). Looked up from germline, CDR1 is LGHNA and CDR2 is YSLEER. This CDR3 spans 16 amino acids. The CDR3 DNA reads TGCGACAGCAGCCTCACCCGGGGAGTGGCTGGCGGGGAGCTGTTTTTT. Translation gives CDSSLTRGVAGGELFF.